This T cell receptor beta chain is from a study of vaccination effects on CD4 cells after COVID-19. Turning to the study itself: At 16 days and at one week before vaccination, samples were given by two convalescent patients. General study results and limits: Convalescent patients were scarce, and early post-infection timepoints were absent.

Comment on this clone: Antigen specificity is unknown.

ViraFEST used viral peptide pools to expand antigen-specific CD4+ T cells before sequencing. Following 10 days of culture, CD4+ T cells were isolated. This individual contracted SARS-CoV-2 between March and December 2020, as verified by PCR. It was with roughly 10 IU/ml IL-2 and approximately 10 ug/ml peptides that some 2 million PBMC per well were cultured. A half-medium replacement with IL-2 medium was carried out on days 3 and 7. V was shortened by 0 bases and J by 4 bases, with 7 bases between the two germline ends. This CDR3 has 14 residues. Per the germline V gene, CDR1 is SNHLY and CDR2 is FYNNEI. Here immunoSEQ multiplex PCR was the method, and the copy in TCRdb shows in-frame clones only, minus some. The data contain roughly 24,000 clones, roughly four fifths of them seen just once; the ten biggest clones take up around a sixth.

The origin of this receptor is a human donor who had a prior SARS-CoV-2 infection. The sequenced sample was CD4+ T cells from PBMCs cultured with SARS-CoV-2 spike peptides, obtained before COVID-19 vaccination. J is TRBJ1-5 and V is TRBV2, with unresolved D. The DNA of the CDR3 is TGTGCCAGCAGTGAAGCGCTCGGGAATCAGCCCCAGCATTTT. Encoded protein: CASSEALGNQPQHF.